The 11 T cell receptor beta chains below all came from one sample that was sequenced in a study of prognosis after radiotherapy for stage I lung cancer. Starting from genomic DNA, TCR beta CDR3 was amplified through two-round multiplex PCR. First-round PCR, the initial amplification, used primers specific to each TRBV and TRBJ gene. TCRdb reanalysed the multiplex PCR reads using MiXCR and keeps one entry per CDR3 protein. Of about 31,000 distinct CDR3 sequences listed, 32% are singletons. The sequenced sample was PBMCs, obtained before or after stereotactic body radiation therapy (not recorded which). Every receptor here comes from a donor at least 50 years old with non-small cell lung cancer.

This clonotype has at least ten counts. J is TRBJ2-3 and V is TRBV5-1; TRBD2 aligns across 11 bases. This CDR3 spans 16 amino acids. Germline V gene data show CDR1 as SGHRS and CDR2 as YFSETQ. Trimming at V came to 4 bases and at J to 2 bases, leaving 6 bases not matched to a gene. DNA of the CDR3: TGCGCCAGCAGCCCTGGGACTAGCGGTTTCACAGATACGCAGTATTTT. Translation gives CASSPGTSGFTDTQYF.

This clonotype was counted ten times or more. This chain connects TRBV24-1 to TRBJ2-2, with unresolved D. Trimming pared 3 bases from V and 3 bases from J, leaving 13 bases between. From germline, CDR1 is KGHDR and CDR2 SFDVKD. This CDR3 has 16 amino acids. The CDR3 region has the DNA TGTGCCACCAGTGATCCTGACTTAAGATACACCGGGGAGCTGTTTTTT. Encoded protein: CATSDPDLRYTGELFF.

A note on this clonotype: A far bigger clonotype differs at one base, so this is likely a read error. The chain combines TRBV14 with TRBJ2-2; D is possibly TRBD2 (7 bases). This CDR3 contains 15 residues. V lost 6 bases and J lost 7, with 18 bases in between. CDR1 and CDR2 from the germline V gene are SGHDN and FVKESK. The CDR3 DNA follows: TGTGCCAGCAGTTGGGGGGGGCGCAGGAGCGGGGAGCTGTTTTTT. Amino acid sequence: CASSWGGRRSGELFF.

The gene calls are TRBV20-1 and TRBJ2-5; 7 nucleotides match TRBD1. Looked up from germline, CDR1 is DFQATT and CDR2 is SNEGSKA (reference sequence). The CDR3 is made up of 14 amino acids. V shed 5 bases, J shed 2 bases, and the junction held 8 bases outside the gene matches. The CDR3 sequence is CSALRPGQQETQYF. The CDR3 DNA sequence: TGCAGTGCTCTCAGACCGGGACAGCAAGAGACCCAGTACTTC.

This clonotype has a handful of counts. Given a much more abundant clone one base away, this may be a read error. The rearrangement links TRBV20-1 to TRBJ1-5; D perhaps matches TRBD1 (5 bases). CDR1 and CDR2 from the germline V gene are DFQATT and SNEGSKA (reference sequence). Deletions cut 3 bases from V and 5 bases from J, with 11 bases between. The CDR3 consists of 13 residues. This chain's CDR3 is CSARSRVHQPQHF. In nucleotides, the CDR3 is TGCAGTGCTAGGAGCAGGGTACATCAGCCCCAGCATTTT.

This chain joins TRBV12-3 or TRBV12-4 and TRBJ2-5, with no clear D. This CDR3 has 13 amino acids. Trimming pared 2 bases from V and 5 bases from J, leaving 9 bases between. CDR3 region: CASSLLVSETQYF. The CDR3 DNA follows: TGTGCCAGCAGTTTACTAGTAAGTGAGACCCAGTACTTC.

A remark on this clonotype: A single base is all that separates this from a far larger clone, so a read error is likely. The chain couples TRBV6-2 or TRBV6-3 to TRBJ2-1; TRBD2 aligns across 12 bases. Germline V gene lookup returns CDR1 MNHEY and CDR2 SVGEGT. V was pared by 6 bases and J by 4 bases, with 7 bases of the junction left unmatched. The CDR3 is 16 amino acids. Written as DNA, the CDR3 is TGTGCCAGCAGGGTCAAAACTAGCGGGAGGTACAATGAGCAGTTCTTC. The encoded protein is CASRVKTSGRYNEQFF.

The table lists this clonotype with many counts. The chain couples TRBV9 to TRBJ2-7; perhaps TRBD2 as D (6 bases). The CDR3 is made up of 15 amino acids. The ends were cut back, 0 bases at V and 4 bases at J, with 14 bases in the middle. Germline-derived CDR1 and CDR2 are SGDLS and YYNGEE. CDR3 coding DNA: TGTGCCAGCAGCGTAGGTTTGGACTACTCATACGAGCAGTACTTC. It codes for CASSVGLDYSYEQYF.

This clonotype was detected ten times or more. The chain joins TRBV29-1 to TRBJ2-3, with D perhaps TRBD2 (6 bases). Germline V gives CDR1 SQVTM, CDR2 ANQGSEA. The CDR3 has 16 amino acids. Trimming removed 7 bases at V and 4 bases at J, with 24 bases between. CDR3 sequence: CSGQPGGGVGPDTQYF. The CDR3 bases are TGCAGCGGCCAACCCGGAGGAGGGGTAGGTCCAGATACGCAGTATTTT.

This clonotype was counted only a few times. With a far larger clone one base away, a read error is the likely cause. The rearrangement joins TRBV6-9 to TRBJ2-7, with 10 bases lining up with TRBD2. This CDR3 region has 15 residues. Germline CDR1 and CDR2: MNHGY and SVAAGI. J was trimmed by 4 bases and V by 4 bases; bases with no gene match: 7. For the CDR3, the DNA is TGTGCCAGCAGTTTTCTACTAGCGGGATCATACGAGCAGTACTTC. Amino acids: CASSFLLAGSYEQYF.

This clonotype is judged medium-sized. As DNA, the CDR3 is TGTGCCAGCAGTGGTAGTGTGTCGGCCGAGCAGTACTTC. It translates to CASSGSVSAEQYF. This chain joins TRBV6-1 and TRBJ2-7, with D unclear. The CDR3 covers 13 residues. Germline assignment: CDR1 MNHNS and CDR2 SASEGT. V lost 4 bases and J 6 bases, leaving 13 bases between the germline ends.